This entry concerns a single T cell receptor (beta chain). The antigen is unknown. One junction end does not reproduce the germline sequence, and a read error may be involved. Per-sample yields of isolated PBMCs were at least 6 million. From germline, CDR1 is SNHLY and CDR2 FYNNEI. This CDR3 region has 13 residues. Using a J-beta primer mix together with a sample-barcoded 5' primer, a second PCR was run for roughly 7 to 12 cycles. A template-switch adaptor that had 12 random nucleotides put a tag on each cDNA molecule. TCRdb reprocessed the 5' RACE reads with MiXCR, giving one entry per CDR3 protein. The sample has about 1,500,000 distinct CDR3 sequences; 28% are singletons. The sample belongs to a study of blood T cells in healthy people across ages. The study, taken as a whole, reports: Estimated diversity across one million T cells was deemed an underestimate. CMV status of donors was unknown, possibly confounding expanded clonotype changes.

The chain has TRBV2 and TRBJ1-1, with 8 bases lining up with TRBD1. The source is a woman aged 30 to 39 in good health. Sequencing was performed on blood. CDR3 sequence reads: CTSSGQGNTEAFF. The DNA of the CDR3 is TGTACCAGCTCCGGACAGGGAAACACTGAAGCTTTCTTT.